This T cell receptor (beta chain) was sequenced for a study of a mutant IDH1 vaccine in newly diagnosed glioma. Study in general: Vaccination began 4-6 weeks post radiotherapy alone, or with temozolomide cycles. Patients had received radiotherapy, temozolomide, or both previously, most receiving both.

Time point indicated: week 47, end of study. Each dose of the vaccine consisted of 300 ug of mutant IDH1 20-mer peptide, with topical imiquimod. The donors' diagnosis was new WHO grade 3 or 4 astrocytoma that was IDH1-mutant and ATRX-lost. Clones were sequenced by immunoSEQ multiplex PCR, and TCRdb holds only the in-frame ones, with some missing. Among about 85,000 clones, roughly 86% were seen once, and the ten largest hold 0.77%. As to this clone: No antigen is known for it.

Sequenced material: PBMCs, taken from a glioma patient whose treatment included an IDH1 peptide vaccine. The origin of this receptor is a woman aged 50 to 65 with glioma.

CDR3 DNA sequence: TGTGCCAGCAGATTTGCGGGGGCCAGCTCCTACGAGCAGTACTTC. Translated, it gives CASRFAGASSYEQYF. V gene TRBV11-2 combines with J gene TRBJ2-7; tentatively, D is TRBD2 (7 bases). Trimming removed 6 bases at V and 0 bases at J, with 15 bases between. Germline loops: CDR1 SGHAT, CDR2 FQNNGV. The CDR3 is 15 amino acids.